This TCR beta chain was captured in a study of T cells expressing NK-cell markers. Background on the study: CD3+CD56+NKG2C+, CD3+CD56+NKG2C- and CD3+CD56-NKG2C+ T cells, once sorted, supplied the TCR beta repertoires.

Scientists made TCR beta cDNA using 5'RACE template switching with UMIs. From the 5' RACE reads, TCRdb lists one entry per CDR3 protein and no DNA. The sample is made up of about 400,000 distinct CDR3 sequences, and the top ten hold about 11% of it. As regards this clonotype: What it recognizes is unknown.

Points from the study as a whole: Several of the donors carried dominant NKG2C+ clonotypes that took up roughly 1.0-8% of their CD8+ T cells. Once again these clonotypes came out on top in the CD3+CD56-NKG2C+ fraction of several donors.

This CDR3 comprises 15 residues. The germline gives CDR1 MGHRA, CDR2 YSYEKL. The sample taken for sequencing was blood T cells: a sorted CD56 or NKG2C T cell subset, CD4+ or CD8+ T cells, or bulk PBMC T cells (not recorded which). The chain couples TRBV4-1 to TRBJ2-5; TCRdb's D gene call, TRBD1, goes unchecked for lack of DNA. The sequence was collected from a woman between 45 and 60 years old in good health. CDR3 protein: CASSGGTGGQETQYF.